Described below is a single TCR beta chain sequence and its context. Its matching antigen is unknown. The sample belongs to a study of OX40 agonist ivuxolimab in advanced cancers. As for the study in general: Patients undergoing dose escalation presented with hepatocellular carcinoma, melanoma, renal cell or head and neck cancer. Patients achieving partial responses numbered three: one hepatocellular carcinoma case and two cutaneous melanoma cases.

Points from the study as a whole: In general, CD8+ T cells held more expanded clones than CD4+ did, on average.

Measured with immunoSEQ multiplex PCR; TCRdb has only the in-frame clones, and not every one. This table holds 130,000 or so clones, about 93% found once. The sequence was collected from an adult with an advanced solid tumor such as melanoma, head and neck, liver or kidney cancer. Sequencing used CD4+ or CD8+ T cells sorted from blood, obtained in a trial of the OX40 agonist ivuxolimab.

In DNA form, the CDR3 reads TGTGCCAGCAGTCCGACCGGGACAGTCGAAGCTTTCTTT. This codes for CASSPTGTVEAFF. This chain connects TRBV6-5 to TRBJ1-1, with 7 bases fitting TRBD1. V trimming: 5 bases; J trimming: 8 bases; junction bases outside the gene matches: 8. CDR1 is MNHEY, CDR2 SVGAGI, per germline. The CDR3 loop spans 13 amino acids.